This record covers a single T cell receptor beta chain. Its specificity is not known. Healthy donors of bone marrow made up the group. This entry belongs to a study of cytomegalovirus exposure and HLA in healthy donors. Study-level results: Reports described diagnosis of cytomegalovirus status by the classifier as highly specific and sensitive.

Germline V CDR1 and CDR2: PRHDT, FYEKMQ (reference sequence). Trimming took off 3 bases at V and 4 bases at J, with 25 bases between the two ends. The CDR3 runs to 18 residues. In the PCR, 60 Vbeta and 13 Jbeta primers were used. Data came from immunoSEQ multiplex PCR; TCRdb stores just in-frame clones and leaves some out. The sample table sets out tens of thousands of clones. The chain is built from TRBV13 and TRBJ2-7; tentatively, D is TRBD1 (6 bases). The sequence was obtained from a woman aged 40 to 50 in good health and CMV-seropositive. Input material: PBMCs. The DNA of the CDR3 is TGTGCCAGCAGCTTGGGTAGTACCCTAGGGGGATATGCGTACGAGCAGTACTTC. It is translated as CASSLGSTLGGYAYEQYF.